This TCR beta chain is drawn from a study of T-cell memory formation after mild COVID-19 (dated by TCRdb to the early 2020s). Concerning the study at large: Most TCR sequence clusters were specific to one of the two donors. Longitudinal TCRalpha and TCRbeta repertoire sequencing tracked T-cell clones expanding and contracting after mild COVID-19 in a couple of donors. The cohort comprised two young, previously healthy adult volunteers, one female and one male. Paper-wide results and their limitations: Whether the second-wave clones peaking on day 37 were SARS-CoV-2 specific was not confirmed. Clones contracting from day 15 to 85 had balanced CD4/CD8 phenotypes, while a second wave expanding from day 15 to 37 was biased towards CD4+. Only two mild cases were covered by the study, and larger cohorts that include severe cases with pre-infection samples were considered necessary. Some responding clones were detected in pre-infection memory, which suggested that pre-existing cross-reactive memory T cells had joined the SARS-CoV-2 response. Contracting CD4+ clones were located mainly in the CM and EM memory subsets, whereas CD8+ clones were found to be enriched in EMRA.

As concerns this clonotype: Its antigen is currently not known. The junction differs from germline at one of its ends, possibly a read error.

The CDR3 contains 14 residues, cysteine and phenylalanine counted. Of the read, only the CDR3 DNA is kept; its 42 bases are in frame from base 1. From a lookup of the germline V gene (reference sequence), CDR1 and CDR2 are LGHDT and YNNKEL. The data were produced on an Illumina NovaSeq 6000. cDNA libraries for TCRalpha and TCRbeta were prepared by 5'RACE using constant-segment primers, with sample barcodes and unique molecular identifiers added. RNA was extracted from every sample with Trizol reagent. Amplification of the libraries took two PCR steps, and the second step added a second sample barcode plus Illumina TruSeq adapters. Sequencing of the libraries was done on an Illumina NovaSeq, producing 2 x 150 bp paired-end reads. Under the source paper's analysis protocol: Reads were demultiplexed and collapsed into UMI-guided consensus sequences with migec v1.2.7. With mixcr v2.1.11, UMI consensuses were aligned to TRA and TRB V and J templates and assembled into clonotypes. Clonotypes were classified as expanded or contracted when called significant by both edgeR and NoisET, with noise models trained on biological replicates. For edgeR calls, the thresholds were a false discovery rate-adjusted p below 0.01 and a log2 fold-change of 1. As an exploratory analysis of dynamics, max-normalized trajectories of the 1000 most abundant clonotypes were examined with PCA combined with hierarchical clustering. Each responding clone was given a CD4 or CD8 phenotype based on the CD4+ and CD8+ repertoires, which had been sequenced separately. In TCRdb, the public reads were trimmed at Q25 with fastp and aligned with MiXCR, with productive beta chains retained. When rows share a CDR3 protein, they turn into one entry using the most common DNA and genes. TCRdb assigned the V and J calls; the authors' analysis was not used. The sample table lists approximately 270,000 distinct CDR3 sequences, roughly 15% of them with a count of one. The ten largest clones add up to 23% of the sample.

PBMCs were isolated by Ficoll-Paque density gradient centrifugation. The material sequenced was PBMCs or a T cell subset sorted from them (not recorded which). The chain couples TRBV3-1 to TRBJ2-1, with the D segment identity uncertain. The TCR comes from a man aged 18-30 years who had mild COVID-19 (a few samples of this study predate the infection). The sample titles of this study are shuffled in the database, so cell type and time point are left out; the donor was told from shared clones. The encoded CDR3 is CASTQDPAYNEQFF. The sequenced DNA is TGTGCCAGCACCCAAGATCCGGCCTACAATGAGCAGTTCTTC.